This T cell receptor (beta chain) was recovered during a study of cytomegalovirus exposure and HLA in healthy donors. Study overall: Earlier findings included 100 million to 130 million unique TCR beta sequences obtained from 150 million to 200 million T cells. Overall study results and limits: Among the most significant clusters, several appeared linked to common viral pathogens in a later analysis. Later analysis demonstrated an association between a missense DCLRE1C variant and TCR beta V- and J-gene trimming. Excluded were some V segments that proved indistinguishable, including TRBV6-2 and TRBV6-3.

Looked up from germline, CDR1 is SGHRS and CDR2 is YFSETQ. The CDR3 runs to 14 residues. V lost 7 bases and J lost 2, with 16 bases in between. Amplification used 60 Vbeta primers and 13 Jbeta primers. Here immunoSEQ multiplex PCR was the method, and the copy in TCRdb shows in-frame clones only, minus some. Of fewer than 150,000 clones in the sample, over 70% were seen once. Comments on this clone: The antigen is unknown.

This sequence originates from a male donor in good health and CMV-seronegative. Sequencing was performed on PBMCs. The chain joins TRBV5-1 to TRBJ2-7; D might be TRBD1 (6 bases). CDR3 DNA sequence: TGCGCCAGCGGCGGAGGTGGGGACACCTACGAGCAGTACTTC. It codes for CASGGGGDTYEQYF. The full variable domain, completed using reference TRBV5-1 and TRBJ2-7, is KAGVTQTPRYLIKTRGQQVTLSCSPISGHRSVSWYQQTPGQGLQFLFEYFSETQRNKGNFPGRFSGRQFSNSRSEMNVSTLELGDSALYLCASGGGGDTYEQYFGPGTRLTVT.